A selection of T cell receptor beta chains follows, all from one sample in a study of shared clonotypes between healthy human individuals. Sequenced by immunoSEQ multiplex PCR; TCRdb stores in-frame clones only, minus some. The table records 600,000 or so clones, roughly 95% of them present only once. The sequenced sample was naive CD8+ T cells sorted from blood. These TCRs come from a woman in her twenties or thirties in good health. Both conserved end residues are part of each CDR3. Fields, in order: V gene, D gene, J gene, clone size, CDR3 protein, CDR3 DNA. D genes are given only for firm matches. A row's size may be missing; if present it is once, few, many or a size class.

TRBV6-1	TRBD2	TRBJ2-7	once	CASSEGPREGTYEQYF	TGTGCCAGCAGTGAAGGCCCGCGGGAGGGTACCTACGAGCAGTACTTC
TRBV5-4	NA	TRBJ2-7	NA	CASSSKEAYEQYF	TGTGCCAGCAGCTCTAAGGAGGCCTACGAGCAGTACTTC
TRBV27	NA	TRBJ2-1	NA	CASSPGVGEQFF	TGTGCCAGCAGCCCAGGGGTCGGTGAGCAGTTCTTC
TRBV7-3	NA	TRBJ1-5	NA	CASSSDSNQPQHF	TGTGCCAGCAGCTCGGACAGCAATCAGCCCCAGCATTTT
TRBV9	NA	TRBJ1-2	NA	CASSLGDGLYGYTF	TGTGCCAGCAGCTTAGGGGACGGCCTCTATGGCTACACCTTC
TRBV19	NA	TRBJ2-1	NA	CASSTGLYNEQFF	TGTGCCAGTAGTACGGGGCTATACAATGAGCAGTTCTTC
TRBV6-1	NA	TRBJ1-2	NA	CASSETAGWPYGYTF	TGTGCCAGCAGTGAAACTGCAGGGTGGCCCTATGGCTACACCTTC
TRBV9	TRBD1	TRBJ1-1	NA	CASSVEGTGGTEAFF	TGTGCCAGCAGCGTAGAAGGGACAGGGGGCACTGAAGCTTTCTTT
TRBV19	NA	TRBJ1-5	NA	CASSIDLDSNQPQHF	TGTGCCAGTAGTATAGATCTTGATAGCAATCAGCCCCAGCATTTT
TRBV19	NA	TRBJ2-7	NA	CASSPRAEFSYEQYF	TGTGCCAGTAGTCCTCGGGCGGAATTCTCCTACGAGCAGTACTTC
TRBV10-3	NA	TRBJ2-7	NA	CAISEVGDEQYF	TGTGCCATCAGTGAAGTGGGCGACGAGCAGTACTTC
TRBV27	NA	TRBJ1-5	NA	CASSSGMGGQPQHF	TGTGCCAGCAGTTCCGGAATGGGGGGTCAGCCCCAGCATTTT
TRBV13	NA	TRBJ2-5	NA	CASSLEGQPETQYF	TGTGCCAGCAGCTTGGAGGGACAGCCGGAGACCCAGTACTTC
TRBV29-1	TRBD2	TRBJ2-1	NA	CSVGSSSGSESYNEQFF	TGCAGCGTTGGTTCTTCGAGCGGGAGTGAGTCCTACAATGAGCAGTTCTTC
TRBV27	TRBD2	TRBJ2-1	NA	CASSYPTSGYNEQFF	TGTGCCAGCAGTTATCCGACTAGCGGGTACAATGAGCAGTTCTTC
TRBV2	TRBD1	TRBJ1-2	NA	CASREGQGVGGYTF	TGTGCCAGCAGAGAGGGACAGGGCGTGGGGGGCTACACCTTC
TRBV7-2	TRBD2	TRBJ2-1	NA	CASSFGLAGEQFF	TGTGCCAGCAGCTTCGGACTAGCTGGCGAGCAGTTCTTC